This T cell receptor beta chain was captured in a study of shared clonotypes between healthy human individuals. Samples underwent the assay at deep level. The authors distributed each subset's genomic DNA evenly over several immunoSEQ plates. The repertoire was sequenced with immunoSEQ multiplex PCR; TCRdb's copy has only in-frame clones and lacks some. The table has roughly 700,000 clones, around 91% seen once. The germline CDR1 and CDR2 sequences are SNHLY and FYNNEI. Trimming cost V 7 bases and J 0 bases; bases outside gene matches: 6. The CDR3 length is 15 residues. The V call is TRBV2, the J call TRBJ2-1; 7 nucleotides match TRBD1. The clonotype originates from a man between 18 and 29 years old in good health. Some clones in this sample may be carry-over from other donors' samples. The sample taken for sequencing was memory CD8+ T cells from PBMCs. Specified subset: CD45RO+ cells pooled with CCR7-negative TemRA cells. CDR3 protein: CASTQGRHSYNEQFF. In DNA, the CDR3 is TGTGCCAGCACACAGGGGCGGCACTCCTACAATGAGCAGTTCTTC.